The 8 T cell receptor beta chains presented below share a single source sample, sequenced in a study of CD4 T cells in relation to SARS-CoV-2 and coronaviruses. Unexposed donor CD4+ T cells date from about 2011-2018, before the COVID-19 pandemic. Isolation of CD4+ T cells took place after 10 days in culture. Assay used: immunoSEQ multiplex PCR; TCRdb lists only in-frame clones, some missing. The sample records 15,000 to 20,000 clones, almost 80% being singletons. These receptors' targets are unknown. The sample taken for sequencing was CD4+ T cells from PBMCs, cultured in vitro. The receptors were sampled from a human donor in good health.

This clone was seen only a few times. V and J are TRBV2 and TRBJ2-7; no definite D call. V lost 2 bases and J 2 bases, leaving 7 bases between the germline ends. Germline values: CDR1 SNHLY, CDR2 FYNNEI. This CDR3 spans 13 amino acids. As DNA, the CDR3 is TGTGCCAGCAGTGAACCTGGGACCTACGAGCAGTACTTC. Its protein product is CASSEPGTYEQYF.

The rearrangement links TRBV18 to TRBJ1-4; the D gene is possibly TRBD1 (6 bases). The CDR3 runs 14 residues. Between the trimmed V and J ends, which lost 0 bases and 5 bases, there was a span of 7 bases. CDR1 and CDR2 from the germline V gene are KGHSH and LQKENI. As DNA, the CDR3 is TGTGCCAGCTCACCACCGGGGGCGAATGAAAAACTGTTTTTT. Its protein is CASSPPGANEKLFF. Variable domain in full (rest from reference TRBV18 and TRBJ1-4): NAGVMQNPRHLVRRRGQEARLRCSPMKGHSHVYWYRQLPEEGLKFMVYLQKENIIDESGMPKERFSAEFPKEGPSILRIQQVVRGDSAAYFCASSPPGANEKLFFGSGTQLSVL.

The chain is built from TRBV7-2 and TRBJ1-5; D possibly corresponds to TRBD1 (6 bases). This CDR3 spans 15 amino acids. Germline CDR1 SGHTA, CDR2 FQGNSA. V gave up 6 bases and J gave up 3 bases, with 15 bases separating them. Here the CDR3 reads CASRQGRLPNQPQHF. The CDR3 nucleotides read TGTGCCAGCAGGCAGGGGAGACTTCCCAATCAGCCCCAGCATTTT. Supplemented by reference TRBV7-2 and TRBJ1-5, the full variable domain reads GAGVSQSPSNKVTEKGKDVELRCDPISGHTALYWYRQSLGQGLEFLIYFQGNSAPDKSGLPSDRFSAERTGGSVSTLTIQRTQQEDSAVYLCASRQGRLPNQPQHFGDGTRLSIL.

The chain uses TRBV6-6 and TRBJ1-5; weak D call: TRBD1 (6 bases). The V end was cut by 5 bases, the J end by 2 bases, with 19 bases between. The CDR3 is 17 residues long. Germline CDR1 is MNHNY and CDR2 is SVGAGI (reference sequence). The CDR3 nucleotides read TGTGCCAGCAGTCCCCGCGGGGGGCCTCGAGGCAATCAGCCCCAGCATTTT. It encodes CASSPRGGPRGNQPQHF.

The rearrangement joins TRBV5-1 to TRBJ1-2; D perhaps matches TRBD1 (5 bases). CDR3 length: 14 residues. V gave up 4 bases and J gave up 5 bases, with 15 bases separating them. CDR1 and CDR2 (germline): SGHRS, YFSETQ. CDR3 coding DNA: TGCGCCAGCAGCGGCAGGACGGGGGGTTATGGCTACACCTTC. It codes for CASSGRTGGYGYTF.

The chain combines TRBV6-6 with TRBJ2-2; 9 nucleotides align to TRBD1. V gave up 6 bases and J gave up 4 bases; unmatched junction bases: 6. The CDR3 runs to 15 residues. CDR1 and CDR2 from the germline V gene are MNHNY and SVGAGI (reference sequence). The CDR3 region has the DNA TGTGCCAGCAGCCTCGACAGGGGGACCACCGGGGAGCTGTTTTTT. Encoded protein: CASSLDRGTTGELFF.

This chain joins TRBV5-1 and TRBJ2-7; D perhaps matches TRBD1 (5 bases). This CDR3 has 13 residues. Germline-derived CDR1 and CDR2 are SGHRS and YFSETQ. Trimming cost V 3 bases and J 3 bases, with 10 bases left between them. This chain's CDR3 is CASSYSQGYEQYF. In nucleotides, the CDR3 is TGCGCCAGCAGCTATTCTCAGGGCTACGAGCAGTACTTC.

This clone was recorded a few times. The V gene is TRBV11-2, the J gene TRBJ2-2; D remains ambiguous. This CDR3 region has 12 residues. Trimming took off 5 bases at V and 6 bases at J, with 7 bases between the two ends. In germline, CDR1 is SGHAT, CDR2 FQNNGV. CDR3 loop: CASSLSPGELFF. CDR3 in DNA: TGTGCCAGCAGCCTCAGTCCCGGGGAGCTGTTTTTT.